This TCR beta chain came from a study of neurological immune-mediated disorders. Germline-derived CDR1 and CDR2 are LGHNA and YNFKEQ. The germline V and J ends were trimmed by 0 bases and 0 bases, with 9 bases remaining between them. This CDR3 has 15 residues. Per sequencing run, 15-18 subjects together gave over 160 million TCR-beta sequences. TCRdb fed the 5' RACE reads into MiXCR, producing one record per CDR3 protein. Among 64,000 or so distinct CDR3 sequences listed, about a tenth were seen once. Time point described: longitudinal time-point 1 (baseline). The unsorted libraries were made from 2 million PBMCs kept at -80 C. Ten or more counts support this clonotype.

The chain links TRBV4-2 to TRBJ2-7, with D possibly being TRBD1 or TRBD2 (5 bases each). The source of this sequence is a man aged 30 to 45 in good health. The sample was PBMCs. CDR3 residues: CASSQEGTLSYEQYF. CDR3 nucleotides: TGTGCCAGCAGCCAAGAGGGGACCCTCTCCTACGAGCAGTACTTC.